Below, one T cell receptor (beta chain) is given with its context. Its antigen remains unknown. In germline, CDR1 is SGHDT, CDR2 YYEEEE. Trimming took 4 bases from V and 4 from J, leaving 23 bases between them. The CDR3 runs to 17 residues. TCRdb called the reads again in MiXCR, with one record for every CDR3 protein. There are 100,000 to 150,000 distinct CDR3 sequences in the sample; 20% to 30% occur only once, and 34% lies in the top ten. This sample is drawn from a study of T cell repertoires in cytomegalovirus infection. Turning to the study itself: Indications came from public TCR beta signatures; they pointed to CMV infection and to a matching HLA type. Overall study findings and caveats: CMV-specific HLA-C-restricted TCR beta clonotypes dominated the ex vivo response. Individuals carrying CMV plus the relevant HLA were identified by cumulative frequency of public TCR beta families.

The source is a human donor in good health (CMV status not recorded). Some clones in this sample may be carry-over from other donors' samples. The chain links TRBV5-6 to TRBJ1-2; D gene unclear. Sequencing was carried out using PBMCs, sequenced either directly or after in vitro stimulation (not recorded which). This CDR3 reads CASSRREKTRRIYGYTF. CDR3 bases: TGTGCCAGCAGCCGTCGGGAGAAAACACGGAGGATCTATGGCTACACCTTC.